These 22 T cell receptor beta chains were sequenced from one sample in a study of identifying expanded T cells in peripheral blood. Profiling relied on immunoSEQ multiplex PCR, and the TCRdb table lists in-frame clones only, not all of them. The sample has under 85,000 clones; roughly 89% are singletons. Sequenced material: blood. Every receptor here comes from a person aged 18 to 75 in good health.

This clone was counted once. The DNA of the CDR3 is TGTGCCAGCAGCTTATTTTCAGGACCCGACACAGATACGCAGTATTTT. Its translation: CASSLFSGPDTDTQYF. This chain joins TRBV11-2 and TRBJ2-3; D gene unclear. The CDR3 has 16 residues. V was trimmed by 2 bases and J by 2 bases, leaving 14 bases between them. The germline V gene encodes CDR1 SGHAT and CDR2 FQNNGV.

This clone came up many times. This sequence joins TRBV2 and TRBJ1-1; no clear D gene. V was shortened by 8 bases and J by 1 base, with 8 bases between the two germline ends. The CDR3 has 12 amino acids. Germline V gene data show CDR1 as SNHLY and CDR2 as FYNNEI. The CDR3 bases are TGTGCCAGCTCTGACTGGAACACTGAAGCTTTCTTT. Its protein product is CASSDWNTEAFF. The full variable domain, its missing parts supplied by reference TRBV2 and TRBJ1-1, is EPEVTQTPSHQVTQMGQEVILRCVPISNHLYFYWYRQILGQKVEFLVSFYNNEISEKSEIFDDQFSVERPDGSNFTLKIRSTKLEDSAMYFCASSDWNTEAFFGQGTRLTVV.

This rearrangement joins TRBV5-1 to TRBJ2-7; D might be TRBD2 (5 bases). The V gene lost 2 bases and the J gene lost 7 bases, with 19 bases spanning the gap. Germline-derived CDR1 and CDR2 are SGHRS and YFSETQ. The length of the CDR3 is 15 residues. The CDR3 region has the DNA TGCGCCAGCAGCTTACAAAGCGGCCACGAAGAAGAGCAGTACTTC. Translated: CASSLQSGHEEEQYF.

The V call is TRBV11-3, the J call TRBJ2-1; no clear D. Germline CDR1 and CDR2: SGHNT and YENEEA. V was pared by 4 bases and J by 12 bases, with 16 bases between. CDR3 length equals 13 residues. CDR3 protein: CASSYNDAATQFF. The CDR3 DNA reads TGTGCCAGCAGCTACAACGACGCGGCGACGCAGTTCTTC.

The chain combines TRBV7-2 with TRBJ2-5; weak D call: TRBD2 (7 bases). V lost 5 bases, J lost 5 bases, and 18 bases lay in between. Germline CDR1 and CDR2: SGHTA and FQGNSA. The length of the CDR3 is 15 residues. Here the CDR3 reads CASSLSGGAGETQYF. The CDR3 DNA reads as TGTGCCAGCAGCCTTTCTGGGGGGGCCGGGGAGACCCAGTACTTC.

The chain employs TRBV4-2 and TRBJ2-7; 7 bases match TRBD2. J gave up 1 base and V 0 bases, and 6 bases lay outside the gene matches. Germline CDR1 is LGHNA and CDR2 is YNFKEQ. The length of the CDR3 is 16 residues. CDR3 in amino acids: CASSQDLAGASYEQYF. The CDR3, as DNA: TGTGCCAGCAGCCAAGATTTGGCGGGAGCTTCCTACGAGCAGTACTTC.

The rearrangement uses TRBV11-2 and TRBJ2-1; possible D gene TRBD2, 6 bases. V was cut by 1 base and J by 2 bases, with 6 bases left in between. Germline V CDR1 and CDR2: SGHAT, FQNNGV. This CDR3 spans 14 amino acids. CDR3 region: CASSLAGAYNEQFF. The CDR3 DNA reads TGTGCCAGCAGCTTAGCGGGAGCCTACAATGAGCAGTTCTTC.

This clone was observed a handful of times. The genes are TRBV5-1 and TRBJ2-1; perhaps TRBD1 as D (5 bases). Trimming left V 0 bases short and J 7 bases short, with 11 bases between. CDR3 length: 14 residues. Looked up from germline, CDR1 is SGHRS and CDR2 is YFSETQ. CDR3 loop: CASSLGQGRNEQFF. Written as DNA, the CDR3 is TGCGCCAGCAGCTTGGGGCAGGGTAGGAATGAGCAGTTCTTC.

The V gene is TRBV7-8, the J gene TRBJ2-3; a weak D match, TRBD1 (6 bases). Trimming stripped 5 bases from V and 2 bases from J, with 14 bases between. The CDR3 has 15 amino acids. Germline assignment: CDR1 SGHVS and CDR2 FQNEAQ. The CDR3 protein is CASSHPGQNTDTQYF. DNA for the CDR3: TGTGCCAGCAGCCACCCCGGACAGAACACAGATACGCAGTATTTT.

CDR3 DNA: TGTGCCAGCAGCTTGTCGGGAGGGCCGGAGACCCAGTACTTC. It yields the protein CASSLSGGPETQYF. The rearrangement joins TRBV5-4 to TRBJ2-5, with 8 bases fitting TRBD2. The CDR3 is made up of 14 amino acids. The germline gives CDR1 SGHNT, CDR2 YYREEE (reference sequence). Germline trimming cut 1 base from V and 5 bases from J; bases unmatched to any gene: 4.

The J gene is TRBJ1-2, the V gene TRBV28; 8 nucleotides line up with TRBD1. The CDR3 runs to 14 residues. Germline V CDR1 and CDR2: MDHEN, SYDVKM. The V and J ends lost 4 bases and 2 bases, in that order; junction bases with no gene match: 3. In nucleotides, the CDR3 is TGTGCCAGCAGTTCCCGGGACAGGAACTATGGCTACACCTTC. It encodes CASSSRDRNYGYTF.

This clone was found a few times. This chain joins TRBV29-1 and TRBJ1-2; possible D gene TRBD1, 5 bases. Deletions cut 7 bases from V and 8 bases from J, with 17 bases between. Germline values: CDR1 SQVTM, CDR2 ANQGSEA. The CDR3 loop spans 12 amino acids. The CDR3 DNA follows: TGCAGCGCCGGTTCCGTCCGGGACGGCTACACCTTC. Translation: CSAGSVRDGYTF.

This chain joins TRBV5-1 and TRBJ2-5; 9 bases line up with TRBD2. The CDR3 totals 15 residues. V lost 0 bases to trimming and J lost 5 bases; unmatched junction nucleotides: 5. CDR1 and CDR2 from the germline V gene are SGHRS and YFSETQ. The CDR3 region has the DNA TGCGCCAGCAGCTTGGAAGGGACTAGCTGGGAGACCCAGTACTTC. Amino acid sequence: CASSLEGTSWETQYF.

V gene TRBV5-8 combines with J gene TRBJ2-1; TRBD2 is a possible D gene (6 bases). Germline values: CDR1 SGHTS, CDR2 YDEGEE. The CDR3 is made up of 16 amino acids. V was cut by 0 bases and J by 8 bases, with 18 bases left in between. CDR3 sequence reads: CASSLATSRIFDEQFF. CDR3 nucleotide sequence: TGTGCCAGCAGCTTGGCCACTAGCCGGATTTTTGATGAGCAGTTCTTC.

The rearrangement uses TRBV10-3 and TRBJ2-7; D might be TRBD2 (6 bases). Germline loops: CDR1 ENHRY, CDR2 SYGVKD. The CDR3 extends over 14 amino acids. V lost 4 bases and J lost 3, with 13 bases in between. Written as DNA, the CDR3 is TGTGCCATCAGTGGGGGACTCCACGTCTACGAGCAGTACTTC. As protein: CAISGGLHVYEQYF.

The chain carries TRBV13 and TRBJ2-7; D remains unclear. V lost 1 base and J lost 6, with 7 bases in between. The CDR3 length is 12 residues. Germline lookup yields CDR1 PRHDT and CDR2 FYEKMQ (reference sequence). The CDR3 coding sequence is TGTGCCAGCAGCTTAGTTACCCCCGAGCAGTACTTC. Residues: CASSLVTPEQYF.

The chain has TRBV6-5 and TRBJ2-3; TRBD2 agrees at 7 bases. V shed 4 bases, J shed 8 bases, and the junction held 15 bases outside the gene matches. This CDR3 is 16 amino acids long. Germline CDR1 reads MNHEY; CDR2 reads SVGAGI. The CDR3 here is CASSFSGTIHRGTQYF. CDR3 coding DNA: TGTGCCAGCAGTTTTTCCGGGACTATACACAGAGGTACGCAGTATTTT.

The chain's CDR3 is CASSFARDGYTF. The CDR3 nucleotides are TGTGCCAGCAGCTTCGCACGGGATGGCTACACCTTC. The chain joins TRBV7-2 to TRBJ1-2, with unresolved D. CDR1 SGHTA and CDR2 FQGNSA come from the germline V gene. CDR3 size: 12 residues. The V end lost 3 bases, the J end lost 6 bases, and 8 bases lay between the germline ends.

This chain links TRBV18 with TRBJ2-7; possible D gene TRBD2, 7 bases. Germline assignment: CDR1 KGHSH and CDR2 LQKENI. The CDR3 is 16 residues long. Trimming removed 6 bases at V and 0 bases at J, with 18 bases between. CDR3 sequence reads: CASSPLGGPRSYEQYF. As DNA, the CDR3 is TGTGCCAGCTCCCCTCTCGGGGGGCCCCGCTCCTACGAGCAGTACTTC.

Comment on this clone: A junction end diverges from the germline sequence, so it may reflect a read error. V and J are TRBV5-1 and TRBJ2-1; D perhaps matches TRBD2 (6 bases). This CDR3 is built from 13 residues. CDR1 and CDR2 (germline): SGHRS, YFSETQ. The CDR3 reads CASSLDGSTERFF. CDR3 coding DNA: TGCGCCAGCAGCTTGGACGGGAGCACAGAGCGGTTCTTC.

CDR3 protein: CSVEDPSSGRSYNEQFF. Here the CDR3 DNA reads TGCAGCGTTGAAGATCCCTCTAGCGGGAGGTCTTACAATGAGCAGTTCTTC. The V gene is TRBV29-1, the J gene TRBJ2-1; 11 nucleotides agree with TRBD2. J lost 4 bases, V lost 0 bases, and 8 bases had no gene match. Germline-derived CDR1 and CDR2 are SQVTM and ANQGSEA. This CDR3 has 17 residues.

The chain uses TRBV28 and TRBJ1-1, with D perhaps TRBD1 (6 bases). Germline values: CDR1 MDHEN, CDR2 SYDVKM. The CDR3 length is 14 residues. V dropped 3 bases and J dropped 5 bases, with 13 bases sitting between them. The CDR3 loop is CASSFRGKGTEAFF. In DNA form, the CDR3 reads TGTGCCAGCAGTTTTAGGGGGAAGGGTACTGAAGCTTTCTTT.